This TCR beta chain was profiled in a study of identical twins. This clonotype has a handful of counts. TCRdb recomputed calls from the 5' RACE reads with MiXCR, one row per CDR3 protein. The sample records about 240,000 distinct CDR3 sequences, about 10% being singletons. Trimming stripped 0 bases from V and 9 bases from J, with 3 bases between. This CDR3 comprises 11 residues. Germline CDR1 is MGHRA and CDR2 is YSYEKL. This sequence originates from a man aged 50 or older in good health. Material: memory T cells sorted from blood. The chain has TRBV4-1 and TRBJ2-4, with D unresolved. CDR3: CASSQDAIQYF. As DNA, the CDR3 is TGCGCCAGCAGCCAAGATGCCATTCAGTACTTC.